This TCR beta chain is from a study of human T cells and chemical hapten exposure. Points from the study as a whole: Relative to control repertoires, expanded TCRs gave rise to significantly more large CDR3 similarity clusters.

This clonotype was seen more than once but under ten times. The antigen remains undetermined. TCRdb called the RACE reads again in MiXCR, with one record for every CDR3 protein. The table has 380,000 or so distinct CDR3 sequences, about 4.4% seen once. Germline CDR1 and CDR2: SGHDT and YYEEEE. Trimming removed 4 bases from V and 3 bases from J; junction bases left unmatched: 3. CDR3 length: 14 amino acids. Indicated time point: patch test 1, 2 weeks after DPC sensitization. Treatment reported: therapeutic diphenylcyclopropenone sensitization with weekly scalp DPC. Blood was collected ahead of every patch test applied. People who gave samples had alopecia, were 18 to 70 years old, and were suitable for DPC.

The clonotype originates from a woman aged 50 to 60 with alopecia areata. Some clones in this sample may be carry-over from other donors' samples. The rearrangement joins TRBV5-6 to TRBJ2-4; 8 positions agree with TRBD2. The sequencing used whole blood, collected in connection with sensitization to the hapten diphenylcyclopropenone (DPC). In nucleotides, the CDR3 is TGTGCCAGCAGCGGAGCGGGGGTCAAAAACATTCAGTACTTC. Amino acids: CASSGAGVKNIQYF.